This T cell receptor (beta chain) emerged from a study of T-cell reconstitution after alpha-beta-depleted transplantation in children. Study outcomes and limitations: By one year post-transplant, T-cell counts and diversity largely arose from T cells that were newly produced. Expanded clones from the graft, numbering several hundred, reportedly supplied alpha-beta T cells about two months after transplant. Certain patients had high TCRbeta diversity at day 60, and it came from recipient T cells and thymic progenitors that survived.

As for this clonotype: Its antigen remains unknown.

Unique molecular identifiers were incorporated when the TCRbeta library was constructed. A single record per CDR3 protein comes from TCRdb applying MiXCR to the PCR reads. The sample has about 280,000 distinct CDR3 sequences; around a tenth are singletons. Specimen: peripheral blood, collected 180 days after TCRalphabeta/CD19-depleted stem cell transplant. The TCR originated in a male patient aged 2-9 years who had a stem cell transplant for chronic granulomatous disease, so the T cells may come from the graft donor.

The CDR3 sequence: CASRKTGVQETQYF. Written as DNA, the CDR3 is TGTGCCAGCAGGAAAACAGGCGTCCAAGAGACCCAGTACTTC. The rearrangement joins TRBV28 to TRBJ2-5; D is perhaps TRBD1 (5 bases). The CDR3 consists of 14 residues. Trimming left V 6 bases short and J 1 base short, with 12 bases between. CDR1 is MDHEN and CDR2 is SYDVKM in the germline V gene.